These T cell receptor beta chains were read from a single sample in a study of sequential checkpoint blockade in melanoma. Some clones are missing from TCRdb's copy, which holds only in-frame ones; the method was immunoSEQ multiplex PCR. The sample consists of roughly 8,400 clones, more than 55% of them appearing once. The sample consisted of CD8+ T cells sorted from blood (inferred from file names), taken from a patient given nivolumab and ipilimumab in sequence. All receptors derive from a human patient with melanoma. Some clones in this sample may be carry-over from other donors' samples. CDR3s include the opening cysteine and the closing phenylalanine or tryptophan. D genes are given only for firm matches. Some rows have no size entry. The others give once, few or many, or a class for an expanded clone.

J gene: TRBJ1-1
clone size: few
D gene: -
V gene: TRBV6-5
CDR3 protein: CASSYGRSNTEAFF
CDR3 DNA: TGTGCCAGCAGTTACGGGAGAAGTAACACTGAAGCTTTCTTT

J gene: TRBJ2-7
clone size: -
D gene: TRBD1
V gene: TRBV2
CDR3 protein: CASWGVGDRGNEQYF
CDR3 DNA: TGTGCCAGCTGGGGGGTCGGGGACAGGGGAAACGAGCAGTACTTC

J gene: TRBJ1-4
clone size: -
D gene: -
V gene: TRBV2
CDR3 protein: CASSGSGRNEKLFF
CDR3 DNA: TGTGCCAGCAGTGGTTCAGGGAGGAATGAAAAACTGTTTTTT

J gene: TRBJ2-7
clone size: -
D gene: TRBD1
V gene: TRBV5-4
CDR3 protein: CASSPWTGSSYEQYF
CDR3 DNA: TGTGCCAGCAGCCCTTGGACAGGGAGCTCCTACGAGCAGTACTTC

J gene: TRBJ1-5
clone size: once
D gene: -
V gene: TRBV28
CDR3 protein: CASSPVGGDQPQHF
CDR3 DNA: TGTGCCAGCAGCCCAGTAGGGGGGGATCAGCCCCAGCATTTT

J gene: TRBJ1-1
clone size: few
D gene: TRBD1
V gene: TRBV28
CDR3 protein: CASIFLQGVLLNTAAFF
CDR3 DNA: TGTGCCAGTATATTTCTCCAGGGGGTCTTACTTAACACTGCAGCTTTCTTT

J gene: TRBJ1-1
clone size: -
D gene: -
V gene: TRBV7-3
CDR3 protein: CASSLSPTEGLNAEAFF
CDR3 DNA: TGTGCCAGCAGCTTATCCCCCACAGAGGGCCTGAACGCTGAAGCTTTCTTT

J gene: TRBJ1-5
clone size: -
D gene: -
V gene: TRBV4-1
CDR3 protein: CASSLGRYGQPQHF
CDR3 DNA: TGCGCCAGCAGCCTTGGCAGGTACGGTCAGCCCCAGCATTTT

J gene: TRBJ2-7
clone size: many
D gene: -
V gene: TRBV7-9
CDR3 protein: CASSIRDFGGYEQYF
CDR3 DNA: TGTGCCAGCAGCATCAGGGACTTCGGGGGCTACGAGCAGTACTTC

J gene: TRBJ2-5
clone size: -
D gene: -
V gene: TRBV6-1
CDR3 protein: CASSEAQGGQRVETQYF
CDR3 DNA: TGTGCCAGCAGTGAAGCGCAGGGGGGACAGCGGGTTGAGACCCAGTACTTC

J gene: TRBJ1-2
clone size: few
D gene: -
V gene: TRBV4-1
CDR3 protein: CASSQGLEGFGYTF
CDR3 DNA: TGTGCCAGCAGCCAAGGGTTGGAGGGTTTTGGCTACACCTTC

J gene: TRBJ1-2
clone size: large
D gene: -
V gene: TRBV15
CDR3 protein: CATSRDGVFGYGYTF
CDR3 DNA: TGTGCCACCAGCAGAGACGGGGTATTTGGCTATGGCTACACCTTC

J gene: TRBJ2-1
clone size: -
D gene: -
V gene: TRBV2
CDR3 protein: CASSEYWGPPGNEQFF
CDR3 DNA: TGTGCCAGCAGTGAATATTGGGGGCCCCCCGGCAATGAGCAGTTCTTC

J gene: TRBJ1-1
clone size: -
D gene: -
V gene: TRBV7-9
CDR3 protein: CASSPPAQETNTEAFF
CDR3 DNA: TGTGCCAGCAGCCCCCCCGCACAGGAAACGAACACTGAAGCTTTCTTT

J gene: TRBJ2-7
clone size: -
D gene: TRBD1
V gene: TRBV9
CDR3 protein: CASSVRGGQGASLYEQYF
CDR3 DNA: TGTGCCAGCAGCGTAAGAGGGGGACAGGGGGCGTCTCTCTACGAGCAGTACTTC

J gene: TRBJ1-1
clone size: -
D gene: TRBD1
V gene: TRBV4-2
CDR3 protein: CASSPYGGGTGMNTEAFF
CDR3 DNA: TGTGCCAGCAGCCCCTACGGAGGGGGGACAGGGATGAACACTGAAGCTTTCTTT

J gene: TRBJ2-7
clone size: -
D gene: TRBD1
V gene: TRBV25-1
CDR3 protein: CASITRTGRTYEQYF
CDR3 DNA: TGTGCCAGCATAACCAGGACAGGGAGGACCTACGAGCAGTACTTC

J gene: TRBJ1-2
clone size: -
D gene: TRBD1
V gene: TRBV5-1
CDR3 protein: CASTGQGAGGYTF
CDR3 DNA: TGCGCCAGCACCGGACAGGGGGCTGGTGGCTACACCTTC

J gene: TRBJ1-3
clone size: -
D gene: TRBD1
V gene: TRBV9
CDR3 protein: CASSPRTRQGRSSGNTIYF
CDR3 DNA: TGTGCCAGCAGCCCTAGAACTCGACAGGGCAGATCCTCTGGAAACACCATATATTTT

J gene: TRBJ2-7
clone size: -
D gene: TRBD2
V gene: TRBV7-9
CDR3 protein: CASSHSLAGGFYEQYF
CDR3 DNA: TGTGCCAGCAGCCACTCGTTAGCGGGGGGTTTCTACGAGCAGTACTTC

J gene: TRBJ2-7
clone size: -
D gene: TRBD1
V gene: TRBV4-2
CDR3 protein: CASSKAGTGSPEQYF
CDR3 DNA: TGTGCCAGCAGCAAAGCCGGGACAGGATCCCCCGAGCAGTACTTC

J gene: TRBJ1-1
clone size: -
D gene: TRBD1
V gene: TRBV6-6
CDR3 protein: CASTQGAPTEAFF
CDR3 DNA: TGTGCCAGCACACAGGGGGCGCCCACTGAAGCTTTCTTT

J gene: TRBJ2-7
clone size: few
D gene: TRBD1
V gene: TRBV7-8
CDR3 protein: CASSRRDRVVEEQYF
CDR3 DNA: TGTGCCAGCAGCCGTAGGGACAGAGTCGTGGAAGAGCAGTACTTC

J gene: TRBJ1-6
clone size: once
D gene: TRBD1
V gene: TRBV7-9
CDR3 protein: CASSLGDRVSPLHF
CDR3 DNA: TGTGCCAGCAGCTTGGGGGACAGGGTTTCACCCCTCCACTTT